This T cell receptor (beta chain) stems from a study of OX40 agonist ivuxolimab in advanced cancers. Of note for this clone: The antigen remains undetermined.

The CDR3 has 15 amino acids. The germline gives CDR1 SGHNT, CDR2 YENEEA. With 6 bases clipped from V and 5 bases from J, the junction kept 12 bases outside the gene matches. Here immunoSEQ multiplex PCR was the method, and the copy in TCRdb shows in-frame clones only, minus some. This table has some 72,000 clones, around nine tenths appearing once. Points from the study as a whole: The work left the antigen specificity of expanded peripheral T cells undetermined. Some nonresponders likewise displayed low normalized T-cell clonal expansion.

The sample was CD4+ or CD8+ T cells sorted from blood, taken in a trial of the OX40 agonist ivuxolimab. This TCR was recovered from an adult with an advanced solid tumor such as melanoma, head and neck, liver or kidney cancer. The V gene is TRBV11-3, the J gene TRBJ2-7, with TRBD1 matching over 8 bases. Written as DNA, the CDR3 is TGTGCCAGCAGTCCCACCCGGGACAGGCCCCACGAGCAGTACTTC. Its translation is CASSPTRDRPHEQYF.